This TCR beta chain was recorded in a study of blood T cell repertoires in COVID-19. Study as a whole: The study drew acute and convalescent COVID-19 samples from the United States, Italy and Spain.

TCRdb's copy holds only in-frame clones and misses some; the assay was immunoSEQ multiplex PCR. The table records over 250,000 clones, around nine tenths of them present only once. Recovery among Cohort 3 donors was established by two negative PCRs, clearance, or symptom resolution. Sequencing input: PBMCs or T cells enriched from blood (not recorded which). This clonotype was obtained from a woman aged 18-29 years who had recovered from COVID-19.

This chain's CDR3 is CASSQDLGFRGYTF. DNA for the CDR3: TGCGCCAGCAGCCAAGATCTGGGCTTCCGTGGCTACACCTTC. The gene calls are TRBV4-3 and TRBJ1-2; D is unclear. V lost 0 bases, J lost 7 bases, and 12 bases lay in between. Looked up from germline, CDR1 is LGHNA and CDR2 is YSLEER. This CDR3 comprises 14 residues.